This TCR beta chain was sequenced in a study of blood T cell repertoires in COVID-19. Turning to the study itself: In each case, the material was cDNA or gDNA derived from T cells, B-cell-depleted T cells, or PBMCs.

The germline V gene encodes CDR1 LNHDA and CDR2 SQIVND (reference sequence). V was shortened by 5 bases and J by 4 bases, with 7 bases between the two germline ends. The CDR3 is 12 amino acids. The protocol was immunoSEQ multiplex PCR, while the TCRdb copy is restricted to in-frame clones and leaves out a portion. This sample has 50,000 or so clones, with around nine tenths found just once. The sequence derives from a human donor in a cohort sampled during active COVID-19. The sample taken for sequencing was peripheral blood. This chain uses TRBV19 with TRBJ2-3; D remains ambiguous. The CDR3 sequence is CASSPSADTQYF. Here the CDR3 DNA reads TGTGCCAGTAGTCCCTCAGCAGATACGCAGTATTTT. Complete variable domain (other parts from reference TRBV19 and TRBJ2-3): DGGITQSPKYLFRKEGQNVTLSCEQNLNHDAMYWYRQDPGQGLRLIYYSQIVNDFQKGDIAEGYSVSREKKESFPLTVTSAQKNPTAFYLCASSPSADTQYFGPGTRLTVL.